A single sample gave rise to the 26 T cell receptor beta chains below, sequenced in a study of blood T cell repertoires in COVID-19. Profiling relied on immunoSEQ multiplex PCR, and the TCRdb table lists in-frame clones only, not all of them. This repertoire shows approximately 220,000 clones, about 80% found once; its top ten account for 4.8%. The material sequenced was PBMCs or T cells enriched from blood (not recorded which). These receptors were collected from a woman aged 45 to 65 who had been exposed to COVID-19.

There are many counts of this clone. The gene calls are TRBV10-3 and TRBJ2-2, with D unresolved. Germline assignment: CDR1 ENHRY and CDR2 SYGVKD. The CDR3 has 13 amino acids. Trimming cost V 7 bases and J 5 bases, with 11 bases left between them. CDR3 nucleotide sequence: TGTGCCATCACCCCGACACCGACCGGGGAGCTGTTTTTT. The encoded protein is CAITPTPTGELFF.

This clone has a count of ten or more. The chain joins TRBV18 to TRBJ1-2, with 11 bases that match TRBD1. CDR1 is KGHSH, CDR2 LQKENI, per germline. This CDR3 contains 15 residues. Losses at the gene ends were 2 bases for V and 4 bases for J; bases not matched to a gene: 3. The CDR3 nucleotides are TGTGCCAGCTCACCAACAGGGACAGGGGGCTATGGCTACACCTTC. Translation gives CASSPTGTGGYGYTF.

The chain employs TRBV20-1 and TRBJ2-7; TRBD1 might be the D (6 bases). Trimming took 3 bases from V and 7 from J, leaving 10 bases between them. The CDR3 totals 11 residues. Germline lookup yields CDR1 DFQATT and CDR2 SNEGSKA (reference sequence). CDR3: CSARQGWEQYF. The CDR3 DNA is TGCAGTGCTAGGCAGGGGTGGGAGCAGTACTTC.

V is TRBV7-2 and J is TRBJ1-6, with D possibly being TRBD1 (6 bases). Trimming removed 6 bases at V and 5 bases at J, with 17 bases between. The CDR3 sequence is 16 residues long. Looked up from germline, CDR1 is SGHTA and CDR2 is FQGNSA. The CDR3 is CASSSSPGTNNSPLHF. The CDR3 bases are TGTGCCAGCAGTTCTTCCCCCGGGACAAATAATTCACCCCTCCACTTT.

The chain uses TRBV7-3 and TRBJ1-1; D remains unclear. Trimming cost V 5 bases and J 3 bases, with 13 bases left between them. This CDR3 has 14 amino acids. Germline V gene lookup returns CDR1 SGHTA and CDR2 FQGTGA. The CDR3 protein is CASSLSGSDTEAFF. The CDR3 DNA follows: TGTGCCAGCAGCCTATCGGGATCCGACACTGAAGCTTTCTTT.

The V call is TRBV7-2, the J call TRBJ1-2, with 7 bases identical to TRBD1. Looked up from germline, CDR1 is SGHTA and CDR2 is FQGNSA. This CDR3 has 13 residues. Trimming cost V 7 bases and J 8 bases; bases outside gene matches: 10. CDR3 bases: TGTGCCAGCACTGACCGAGGGGGCCGGGGCTACACCTTC. Amino acids: CASTDRGGRGYTF. The full variable domain, rest sourced from reference TRBV7-2 and TRBJ1-2, is GAGVSQSPSNKVTEKGKDVELRCDPISGHTALYWYRQSLGQGLEFLIYFQGNSAPDKSGLPSDRFSAERTGGSVSTLTIQRTQQEDSAVYLCASTDRGGRGYTFGSGTRLTVV.

The CDR3, as DNA: TGTGCCAGCAGCCAAGATCGGGACAGGGTTGTTGATTCACCCCTCCACTTT. Its translation: CASSQDRDRVVDSPLHF. The chain carries TRBV3-1 (or the pseudogene TRBV3-2) and TRBJ1-6; 9 nucleotides align to TRBD1. J gave up 8 bases and V 0 bases, and 8 bases lay outside the gene matches. This CDR3 has 17 residues. Germline lookup yields CDR1 LGHDT and CDR2 YNNKEL (reference sequence).

This sequence joins TRBV9 and TRBJ2-3; no firm D call. V lost 0 bases to trimming and J lost 8 bases, with 7 bases between them. The CDR3 totals 12 residues. In germline, CDR1 is SGDLS, CDR2 YYNGEE. CDR3 sequence: CASSVDSSTQYF. The CDR3, as DNA: TGTGCCAGCAGCGTAGATAGTTCTACGCAGTATTTT.

This clone was found once. The chain uses TRBV29-1 and TRBJ1-2; D possibly corresponds to TRBD1 (6 bases). Trimming shortened V by 3 bases and J by 6 bases, and 14 bases separated the two germline ends. The CDR3 contains 13 residues. Germline V lookup: CDR1 SQVTM, CDR2 ANQGSEA. The CDR3 DNA reads as TGCAGCGTTGAGCCACAGGGAACCCATGGCTACACCTTC. This encodes CSVEPQGTHGYTF.

This clone was seen a handful of times. The V and J genes are TRBV6-6 and TRBJ1-1, with a possible D match to TRBD1 (5 bases). The V gene's germline CDR1 is MNHNY and CDR2 SVGAGI (reference sequence). The CDR3 has 12 residues. The germline V and J ends were trimmed by 6 bases and 6 bases, with 11 bases remaining between them. The CDR3 here is CASRTGGAEAFF. For the CDR3, the DNA is TGTGCCAGCAGAACGGGGGGGGCTGAAGCTTTCTTT.

This clone appeared a few times. The chain links TRBV4-2 to TRBJ1-2; D is perhaps TRBD1 (6 bases). The CDR3 extends over 16 amino acids. Germline CDR1 LGHNA, CDR2 YNFKEQ. Trimming stripped 1 base from V and 0 bases from J, with 12 bases between. CDR3 sequence (DNA): TGTGCCAGCAGCCAAGCAGGGGTTCAAACTAACTATGGCTACACCTTC. It translates to CASSQAGVQTNYGYTF.

The CDR3 loop reads CASSQDRQRVNTEAFF. The DNA of the CDR3 is TGTGCCAGCAGCCAAGACAGACAAAGGGTTAACACTGAAGCTTTCTTT. This rearrangement joins TRBV11-2 to TRBJ1-1; possibly TRBD1 for D (5 bases). The CDR3 is 16 residues long. The V gene's germline CDR1 is SGHAT and CDR2 FQNNGV. Trimming pared 5 bases from V and 2 bases from J, leaving 18 bases between.

The genes are TRBV7-9 and TRBJ1-3, with D maybe TRBD1 (5 bases). Per the germline V gene, CDR1 is SEHNR and CDR2 is FQNEAQ (reference sequence). Deletions cut 5 bases from V and 4 bases from J, with 18 bases between. CDR3 length: 16 residues. The CDR3 loop is CASSPLDSEVGNTIYF. As DNA, the CDR3 is TGTGCCAGCAGCCCCCTCGACAGCGAAGTCGGAAACACCATATATTTT.

The chain carries TRBV12-3 or TRBV12-4 and TRBJ2-3; weak D call: TRBD1 (6 bases). V shed 6 bases and J shed 3 bases, with 10 bases lying between them. The CDR3 totals 13 residues. CDR3: CASSTGRTDTQYF. As DNA, the CDR3 is TGTGCCAGCAGCACAGGGCGGACAGATACGCAGTATTTT.

V usage is TRBV5-1 and J usage is TRBJ1-1, with D possibly TRBD1 on 5 matching bases. The CDR3 is made up of 17 amino acids. Germline CDR1 SGHRS, CDR2 YFSETQ. Trimming took off 4 bases at V and 3 bases at J, with 22 bases between the two ends. CDR3 in amino acids: CASSLRLGGIGDTEAFF. The CDR3 DNA is TGCGCCAGCAGCCTACGCCTGGGGGGAATTGGGGACACTGAAGCTTTCTTT.

The chain joins TRBV7-2 to TRBJ1-2; 8 nucleotides align to TRBD1. The V gene end was trimmed by 5 bases and the J gene end by 1 base; junction bases not matched to a gene: 15. Germline-derived CDR1 and CDR2 are SGHTA and FQGNSA. CDR3 length: 18 residues. Here the CDR3 reads CASSPRTGKSADNYGYTF. In DNA form, the CDR3 reads TGTGCCAGCAGCCCCAGGACAGGGAAATCGGCAGATAACTATGGCTACACCTTC.

V gene TRBV3-1 (or the pseudogene TRBV3-2) combines with J gene TRBJ2-7; the match to TRBD2 covers 8 bases. The CDR3 is made up of 13 amino acids. CDR1 is LGHDT and CDR2 is YNNKEL in the germline V gene (reference sequence). V trimming: 11 bases; J trimming: 3 bases; junction bases outside the gene matches: 9. The CDR3 DNA is TGTGCCTCCACGGGGACTAGTGTCTACGAGCAGTACTTC. Translating it yields CASTGTSVYEQYF.

The J gene is TRBJ1-6, the V gene TRBV5-1, with 7 bases lining up with TRBD1. There are 16 residues in the CDR3. Germline V gives CDR1 SGHRS, CDR2 YFSETQ. V shed 3 bases, J shed 5 bases, and the junction held 8 bases outside the gene matches. The CDR3 DNA sequence: TGCGCCAGCAGCTGGTCCGGGACAGCGAATAATTCACCCCTCCACTTT. Protein: CASSWSGTANNSPLHF.

The chain employs TRBV29-1 and TRBJ1-2; D remains ambiguous. V was cut by 0 bases and J by 5 bases, with 10 bases left in between. Germline V gives CDR1 SQVTM, CDR2 ANQGSEA. This CDR3 spans 13 amino acids. CDR3 nucleotides: TGCAGCGTTGAAGAAACATCGGAGTATGGCTACACCTTC. Translated: CSVEETSEYGYTF.

The chain joins TRBV9 to TRBJ2-3; 8 bases align to TRBD2. The CDR3 is 15 residues long. J lost 3 bases, V lost 3 bases, and 6 bases had no gene match. The V gene's germline CDR1 is SGDLS and CDR2 YYNGEE. CDR3 in amino acids: CASSAGTRGTDTQYF. DNA for the CDR3: TGTGCCAGCAGCGCCGGGACTAGAGGGACAGATACGCAGTATTTT. The entire variable domain, with the rest obtained from reference TRBV9 and TRBJ2-3, is as follows: DSGVTQTPKHLITATGQRVTLRCSPRSGDLSVYWYQQSLDQGLQFLIQYYNGEERAKGNILERFSAQQFPDLHSELNLSSLELGDSALYFCASSAGTRGTDTQYFGPGTRLTVL.

The CDR3 coding sequence is TGTGCCAGCAGCCAAGGAGGGGGCAGTGGAAACACCATATATTTT. Protein product: CASSQGGGSGNTIYF. The gene calls are TRBV3-1 (or the pseudogene TRBV3-2) and TRBJ1-3, with 7 positions matching TRBD1. The CDR3 runs 15 residues. Germline V CDR1 and CDR2: LGHDT, YNNKEL (reference sequence). The trim removed 1 base at V and 3 bases at J, leaving 3 bases unmatched.

The gene calls are TRBV13 and TRBJ2-2, with TRBD1 matching over 11 bases. V lost 4 bases to trimming and J lost 9 bases; unmatched junction nucleotides: 7. This CDR3 spans 15 amino acids. Germline CDR1 PRHDT, CDR2 FYEKMQ (reference sequence). The CDR3 is CASSSNGQGARELFF. For the CDR3, the DNA is TGTGCCAGCAGCTCTAACGGACAGGGGGCTAGGGAGCTGTTTTTT.

This clone was seen once. The rearrangement joins TRBV6-1 to TRBJ1-2; D remains ambiguous. This CDR3 is 13 amino acids long. Trimming took 5 bases from V and 7 from J, leaving 14 bases between them. Looked up from germline, CDR1 is MNHNS and CDR2 is SASEGT. The CDR3 loop is CASSSPGGGGYTF. DNA for the CDR3: TGTGCCAGCAGTTCCCCCGGCGGCGGTGGCTACACCTTC.

The gene calls are TRBV7-9 and TRBJ2-7, with D perhaps TRBD1 (6 bases). From germline, CDR1 is SEHNR and CDR2 FQNEAQ (reference sequence). The CDR3 loop spans 13 amino acids. The ends were cut back, 5 bases at V and 5 bases at J, with 13 bases in the middle. CDR3 sequence: CASSLRGSHEQYF. The CDR3 DNA follows: TGTGCCAGCAGCCTCAGGGGATCCCACGAGCAGTACTTC.

The rearrangement uses TRBV28 and TRBJ1-2, with D perhaps TRBD1 (6 bases). Trimming cost V 11 bases and J 8 bases, with 15 bases left between them. This CDR3 region has 11 residues. CDR1 and CDR2 from the germline V gene are MDHEN and SYDVKM. In nucleotides, the CDR3 is TGTGCCCTACAGGGCCTGTCGGGCTACACCTTC. It codes for CALQGLSGYTF.

The chain couples TRBV27 to TRBJ2-2; 7 bases map to TRBD2. Unmatched junction bases numbered 12, after V lost 6 bases and J lost 5 bases. CDR1 and CDR2 (germline): MNHEY, SMNVEV (reference sequence). The CDR3 length is 16 residues. The CDR3 loop is CASRSLAGLGTGELFF. CDR3 coding DNA: TGTGCCAGCAGGTCATTAGCGGGCCTGGGGACCGGGGAGCTGTTTTTT.